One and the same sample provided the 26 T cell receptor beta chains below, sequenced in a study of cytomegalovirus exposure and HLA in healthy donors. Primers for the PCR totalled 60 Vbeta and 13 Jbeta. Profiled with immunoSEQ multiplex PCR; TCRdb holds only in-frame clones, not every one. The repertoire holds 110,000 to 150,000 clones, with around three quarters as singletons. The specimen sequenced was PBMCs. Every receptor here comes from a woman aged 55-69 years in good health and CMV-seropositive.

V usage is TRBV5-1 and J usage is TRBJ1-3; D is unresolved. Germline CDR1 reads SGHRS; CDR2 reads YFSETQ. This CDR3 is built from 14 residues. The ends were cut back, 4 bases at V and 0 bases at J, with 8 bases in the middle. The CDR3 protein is CASSDGSSGNTIYF. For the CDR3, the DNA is TGCGCCAGCAGCGATGGGAGCTCTGGAAACACCATATATTTT.

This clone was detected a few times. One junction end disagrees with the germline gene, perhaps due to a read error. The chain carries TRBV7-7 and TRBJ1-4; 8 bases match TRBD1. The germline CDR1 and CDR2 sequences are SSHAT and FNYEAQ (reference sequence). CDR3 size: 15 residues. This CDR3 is CASSLQGGSNEKLFF. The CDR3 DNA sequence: TGTGCTAGCAGTCTACAGGGGGGATCTAATGAAAAACTGTTTTTT. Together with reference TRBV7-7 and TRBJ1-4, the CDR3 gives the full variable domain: GAGVSQSPRYKVTKRGQDVTLRCDPISSHATLYWYQQALGQGPEFLTYFNYEAQPDKSGLPSDRFSAERPEGSISTLTIQRTEQRDSAMYRCASSLQGGSNEKLFFGSGTQLSVL.

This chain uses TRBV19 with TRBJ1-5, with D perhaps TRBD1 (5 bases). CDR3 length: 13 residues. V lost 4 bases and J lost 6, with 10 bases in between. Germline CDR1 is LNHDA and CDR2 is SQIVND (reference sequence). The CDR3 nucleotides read TGTGCCAGTAGTACGACAGCCAGTCAGCCCCAGCATTTT. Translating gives CASSTTASQPQHF. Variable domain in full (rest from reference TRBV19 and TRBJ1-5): DGGITQSPKYLFRKEGQNVTLSCEQNLNHDAMYWYRQDPGQGLRLIYYSQIVNDFQKGDIAEGYSVSREKKESFPLTVTSAQKNPTAFYLCASSTTASQPQHFGDGTRLSIL.

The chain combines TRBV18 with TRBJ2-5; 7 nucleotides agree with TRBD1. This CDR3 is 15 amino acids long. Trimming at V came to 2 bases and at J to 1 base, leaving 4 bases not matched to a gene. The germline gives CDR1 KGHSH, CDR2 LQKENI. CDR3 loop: CASSPITGVQETQYF. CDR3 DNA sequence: TGTGCCAGCTCACCAATAACAGGGGTCCAAGAGACCCAGTACTTC.

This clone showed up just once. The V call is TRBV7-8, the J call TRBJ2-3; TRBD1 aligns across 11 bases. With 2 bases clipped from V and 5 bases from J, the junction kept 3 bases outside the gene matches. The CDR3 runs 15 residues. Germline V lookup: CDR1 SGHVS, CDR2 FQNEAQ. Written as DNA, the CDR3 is TGTGCCAGCAGCTTATGGACAGGGGGCGAAGATACGCAGTATTTT. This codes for CASSLWTGGEDTQYF.

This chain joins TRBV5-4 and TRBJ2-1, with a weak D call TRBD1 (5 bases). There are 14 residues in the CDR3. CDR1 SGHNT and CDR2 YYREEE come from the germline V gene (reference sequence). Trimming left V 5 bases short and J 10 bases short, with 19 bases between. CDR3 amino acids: CASRTFGAGYEQFF. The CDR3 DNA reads TGTGCCAGCAGGACCTTTGGGGCAGGGTACGAGCAGTTCTTC.

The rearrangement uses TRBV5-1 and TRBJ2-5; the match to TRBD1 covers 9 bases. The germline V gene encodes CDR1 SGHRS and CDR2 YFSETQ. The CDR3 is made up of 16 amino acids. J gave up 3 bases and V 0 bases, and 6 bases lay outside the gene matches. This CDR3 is CASSLGGQGSKETQYF. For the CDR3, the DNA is TGCGCCAGCAGCTTGGGCGGACAGGGGTCCAAAGAGACCCAGTACTTC. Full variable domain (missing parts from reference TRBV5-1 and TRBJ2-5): KAGVTQTPRYLIKTRGQQVTLSCSPISGHRSVSWYQQTPGQGLQFLFEYFSETQRNKGNFPGRFSGRQFSNSRSEMNVSTLELGDSALYLCASSLGGQGSKETQYFGPGTRLLVL.

This chain's CDR3 is CASSQSLNRIPMNTEAFF. DNA of the CDR3: TGCGCCAGCAGCCAATCATTAAACAGGATTCCTATGAACACTGAAGCTTTCTTT. V usage is TRBV4-1 and J usage is TRBJ1-1, with a weak D call TRBD1 (5 bases). The CDR3 contains 18 residues. The V end lost 2 bases, the J end lost 0 bases, and 19 bases lay between the germline ends. Germline V gene data show CDR1 as MGHRA and CDR2 as YSYEKL.

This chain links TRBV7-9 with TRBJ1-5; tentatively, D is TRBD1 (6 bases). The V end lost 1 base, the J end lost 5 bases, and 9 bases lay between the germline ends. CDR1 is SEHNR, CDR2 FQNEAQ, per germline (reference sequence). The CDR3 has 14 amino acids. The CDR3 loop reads CASSLVSGDQPQHF. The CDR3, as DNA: TGTGCCAGCAGCTTAGTGTCAGGGGATCAGCCCCAGCATTTT.

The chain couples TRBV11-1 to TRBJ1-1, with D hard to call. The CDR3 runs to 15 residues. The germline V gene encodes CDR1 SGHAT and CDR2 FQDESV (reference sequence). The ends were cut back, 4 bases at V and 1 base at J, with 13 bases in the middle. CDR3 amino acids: CASSSRGRQNTEAFF. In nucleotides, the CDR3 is TGTGCCAGCAGCTCCCGCGGGAGGCAGAACACTGAAGCTTTCTTT.

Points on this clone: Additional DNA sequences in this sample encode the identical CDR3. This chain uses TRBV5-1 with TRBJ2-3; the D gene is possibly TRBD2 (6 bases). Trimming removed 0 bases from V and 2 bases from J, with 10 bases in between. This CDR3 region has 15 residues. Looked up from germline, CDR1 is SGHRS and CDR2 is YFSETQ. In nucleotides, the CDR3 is TGCGCCAGCAGCTTGGGAGGAGGGGACACAGATACGCAGTATTTT. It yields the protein CASSLGGGDTDTQYF.

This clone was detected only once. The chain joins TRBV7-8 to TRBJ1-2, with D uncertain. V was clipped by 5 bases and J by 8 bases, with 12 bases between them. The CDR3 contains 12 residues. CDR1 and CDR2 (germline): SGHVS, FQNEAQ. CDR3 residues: CASSHLRGGYTF. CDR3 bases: TGTGCCAGCAGCCACCTCCGAGGGGGCTACACCTTC.

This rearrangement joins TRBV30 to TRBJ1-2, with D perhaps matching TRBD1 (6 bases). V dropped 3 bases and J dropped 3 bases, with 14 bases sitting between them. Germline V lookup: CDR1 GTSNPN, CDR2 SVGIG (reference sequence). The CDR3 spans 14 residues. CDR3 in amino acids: CAWRVSGGDYGYTF. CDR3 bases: TGTGCCTGGAGGGTTTCGGGGGGCGACTATGGCTACACCTTC. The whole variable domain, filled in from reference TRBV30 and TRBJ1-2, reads SQTIHQWPATLVQPVGSPLSLECTVEGTSNPNLYWYRQAAGRGLQLLFYSVGIGQISSEVPQNLSASRPQDRQFILSSKKLLLSDSGFYLCAWRVSGGDYGYTFGSGTRLTVV.

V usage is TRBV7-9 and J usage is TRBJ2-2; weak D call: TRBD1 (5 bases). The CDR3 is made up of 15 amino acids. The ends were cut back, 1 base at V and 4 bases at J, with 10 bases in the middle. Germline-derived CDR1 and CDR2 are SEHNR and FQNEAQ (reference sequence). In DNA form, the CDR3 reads TGTGCCAGCAGCTTAGGCCAGGGTATCACCGGGGAGCTGTTTTTT. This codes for CASSLGQGITGELFF.

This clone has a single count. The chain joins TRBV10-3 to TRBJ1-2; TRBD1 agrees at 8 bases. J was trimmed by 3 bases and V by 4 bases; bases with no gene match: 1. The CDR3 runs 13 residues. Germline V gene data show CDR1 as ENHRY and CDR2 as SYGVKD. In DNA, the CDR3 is TGTGCCATCAGTGTACAGGGGGACTATGGCTACACCTTC. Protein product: CAISVQGDYGYTF.

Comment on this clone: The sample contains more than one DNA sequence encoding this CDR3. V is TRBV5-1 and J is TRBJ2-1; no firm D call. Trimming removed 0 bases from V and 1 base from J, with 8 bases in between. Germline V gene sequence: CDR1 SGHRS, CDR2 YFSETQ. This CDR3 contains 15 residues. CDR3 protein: CASSLGGSSYNEQFF. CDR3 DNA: TGCGCCAGCAGCTTGGGTGGTAGTTCCTACAATGAGCAGTTCTTC.

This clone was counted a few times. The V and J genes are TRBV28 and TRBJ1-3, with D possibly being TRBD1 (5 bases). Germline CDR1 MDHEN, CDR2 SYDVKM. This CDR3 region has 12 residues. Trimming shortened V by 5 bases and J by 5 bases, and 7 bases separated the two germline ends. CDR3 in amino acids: CASSTDRNTIYF. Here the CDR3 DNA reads TGTGCCAGCAGTACGGACAGAAACACCATATATTTT.

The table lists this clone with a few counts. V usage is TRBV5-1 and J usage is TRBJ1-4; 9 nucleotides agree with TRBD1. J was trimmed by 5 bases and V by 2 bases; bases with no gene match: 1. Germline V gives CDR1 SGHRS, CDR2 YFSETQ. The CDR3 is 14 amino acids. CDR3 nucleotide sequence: TGCGCCAGCAGCTTCGGACAGGGGAATGAAAAACTGTTTTTT. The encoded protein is CASSFGQGNEKLFF.

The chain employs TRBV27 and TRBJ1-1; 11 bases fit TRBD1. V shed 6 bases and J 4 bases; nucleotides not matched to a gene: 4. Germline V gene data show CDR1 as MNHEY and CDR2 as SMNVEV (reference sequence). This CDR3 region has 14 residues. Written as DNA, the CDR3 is TGTGCCAGCAGAGGGGACAGGGGGAGCACTGAAGCTTTCTTT. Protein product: CASRGDRGSTEAFF.

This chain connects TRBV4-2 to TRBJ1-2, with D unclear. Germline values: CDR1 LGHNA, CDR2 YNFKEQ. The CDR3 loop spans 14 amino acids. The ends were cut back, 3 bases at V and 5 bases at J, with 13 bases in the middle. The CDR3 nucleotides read TGTGCCAGCAGCCACTCTGACGGGGAGTATGGCTACACCTTC. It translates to CASSHSDGEYGYTF.

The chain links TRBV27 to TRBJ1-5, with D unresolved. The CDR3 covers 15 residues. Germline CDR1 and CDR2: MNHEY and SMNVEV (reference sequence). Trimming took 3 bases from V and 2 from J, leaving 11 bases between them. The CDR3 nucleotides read TGTGCCAGCAGTTTTTCCACAGCTGGCAATCAGCCCCAGCATTTT. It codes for CASSFSTAGNQPQHF.

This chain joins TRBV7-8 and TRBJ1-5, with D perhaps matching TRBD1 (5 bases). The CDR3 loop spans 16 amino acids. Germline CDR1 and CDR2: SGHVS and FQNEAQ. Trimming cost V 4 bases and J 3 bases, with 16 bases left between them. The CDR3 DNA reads TGTGCCAGCAGCTCACCCGGGGGAGGGAACAATCAGCCCCAGCATTTT. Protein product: CASSSPGGGNNQPQHF.

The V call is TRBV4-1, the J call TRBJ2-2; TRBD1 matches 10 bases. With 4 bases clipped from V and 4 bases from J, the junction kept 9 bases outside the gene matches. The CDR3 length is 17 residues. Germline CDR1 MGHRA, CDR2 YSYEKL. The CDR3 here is CASSRDPGQGSTGELFF. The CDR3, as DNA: TGCGCCAGCAGCCGCGACCCGGGACAGGGGTCCACCGGGGAGCTGTTTTTT.

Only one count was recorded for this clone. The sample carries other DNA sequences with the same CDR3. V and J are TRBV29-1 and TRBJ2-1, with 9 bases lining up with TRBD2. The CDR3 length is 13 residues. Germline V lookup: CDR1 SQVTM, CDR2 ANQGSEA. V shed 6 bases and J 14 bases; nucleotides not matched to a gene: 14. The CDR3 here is CSVPKGPGLAKFF. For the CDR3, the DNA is TGCAGCGTCCCCAAGGGCCCGGGACTAGCCAAGTTCTTC.

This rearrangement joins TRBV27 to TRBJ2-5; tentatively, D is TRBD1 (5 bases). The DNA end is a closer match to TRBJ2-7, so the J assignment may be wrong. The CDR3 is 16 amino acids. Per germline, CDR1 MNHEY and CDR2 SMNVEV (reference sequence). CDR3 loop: CASSYIRTPLMGEQYF. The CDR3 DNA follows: TGTGCCAGCAGTTACATAAGGACACCCCTAATGGGCGAGCAGTACTTC.

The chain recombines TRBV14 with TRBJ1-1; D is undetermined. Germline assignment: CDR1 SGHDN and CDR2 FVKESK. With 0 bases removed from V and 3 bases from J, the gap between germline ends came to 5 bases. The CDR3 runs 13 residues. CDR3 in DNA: TGTGCCAGCAGCCAAGAGCGGTACACTGAAGCTTTCTTT. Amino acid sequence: CASSQERYTEAFF.